Below are 13 T cell receptor beta chains sequenced from a single sample in a study of Ad26.COV2.S vaccination and SARS-CoV-2 variants. Treatment of the sample: some 19 received Ad26.COV2.S at low or high dose, single or two shots; five or six received placebo; per-sample allocation not given. Specimens were obtained on day 63 following the first vaccine or placebo injection. The protocol was immunoSEQ multiplex PCR, while the TCRdb copy is restricted to in-frame clones and leaves out a portion. This table has 300,000 to 400,000 clones, 75% to 90% appearing once. Source: peripheral blood, taken in a trial of Ad26.COV2.S vaccine versus placebo. These receptors were obtained from a person between 18 and 59 years old who received the Ad26.COV2.S COVID-19 vaccine or a placebo.

This rearrangement joins TRBV9 to TRBJ2-1; D is unclear. CDR1 and CDR2 from the germline V gene are SGDLS and YYNGEE. This CDR3 has 15 amino acids. Trimming cost V 4 bases and J 7 bases, with 18 bases left between them. The CDR3 sequence: CASSPPGSHSNEQFF. The CDR3 bases are TGTGCCAGCAGCCCGCCCGGGTCCCACAGTAATGAGCAGTTCTTC.

J is TRBJ2-2 and V is TRBV4-3; 10 nucleotides match TRBD1. Germline CDR1 is LGHNA and CDR2 is YSLEER. The ends lost 0 bases at V and 6 bases at J; junction bases unmatched: 10. This CDR3 comprises 18 residues. As DNA, the CDR3 is TGCGCCAGCAGCCAAGATCTAGTGGGGACAGGGGTTCCCGGGGAGCTGTTTTTT. Amino acids: CASSQDLVGTGVPGELFF.

This clone has a single count. The chain links TRBV21-1 to TRBJ2-7; the table's D call, TRBD1, has no DNA check behind it. TRBV21-1 represents a pseudogene. The CDR3 length is 17 residues. CDR3 sequence (DNA): TGTGCCAGCAGCGCTAGAAGACAGGTCCTACCCCCCTACGAGCAGTACGTC. Translated: CASSARRQVLPPYEQYV.

This clone was detected only a few times. The chain employs TRBV7-9 and TRBJ2-7, with D possibly TRBD1 on 6 matching bases. The V gene lost 5 bases and the J gene lost 5 bases, with 22 bases spanning the gap. CDR1 is SEHNR and CDR2 is FQNEAQ in the germline V gene (reference sequence). The CDR3 consists of 16 residues. In nucleotides, the CDR3 is TGTGCCAGCAGCACTACAGGGATGGGGCGGTGGGACGAGCAGTACTTC. Amino acid sequence: CASSTTGMGRWDEQYF.

The sample holds many counts of this clone. J is TRBJ1-2 and V is TRBV6-5; D uncertain. Trimming pared 5 bases from V and 4 bases from J, leaving 11 bases between. The CDR3 extends over 13 amino acids. The germline CDR1 and CDR2 sequences are MNHEY and SVGAGI. The CDR3 sequence is CASSRTLTYGYTF. The CDR3 DNA reads as TGTGCCAGCAGTCGGACCCTCACCTATGGCTACACCTTC.

The rearrangement joins TRBV28 to TRBJ1-1, with D possibly TRBD1 on 5 matching bases. V gave up 1 base and J gave up 7 bases, with 10 bases separating them. Germline V lookup: CDR1 MDHEN, CDR2 SYDVKM. The CDR3 is made up of 13 amino acids. DNA of the CDR3: TGTGCCAGCAGTTTATTAGAGACAGATGAAGCTTTCTTT. This encodes CASSLLETDEAFF.

This chain uses TRBV12-3 or TRBV12-4 with TRBJ2-3; no clear D. Trimming stripped 5 bases from V and 9 bases from J, with 12 bases between. This CDR3 is built from 12 residues. The DNA for the CDR3 is TGTGCCAGCAGTGGAATCCCAGGCACGCAGTATTTT. The encoded protein is CASSGIPGTQYF.

The CDR3 DNA reads as TGCGCCAGCAGCTTGTCAGGGATCCCCTCTACGGAGCAGTACGTC. This codes for CASSLSGIPSTEQYV. The chain employs TRBV5-1 and TRBJ2-7; D is perhaps TRBD1 (5 bases). The germline V gene has CDR1 SGHRS and CDR2 YFSETQ. Trimming pared 1 base from V and 7 bases from J, leaving 18 bases between. The CDR3 contains 15 residues.

The chain has TRBV14 and TRBJ2-6; D ambiguous. In germline, CDR1 is SGHDN, CDR2 FVKESK. CDR3 size: 15 residues. Trimming took off 3 bases at V and 0 bases at J, with 6 bases between the two ends. CDR3 coding DNA: TGTGCCAGCAGCCACCCTGGCTCTGGGGCCAACGTCCTGACTTTC. Protein sequence: CASSHPGSGANVLTF.

The chain recombines TRBV11-3 with TRBJ2-2, with D unclear. CDR3 size: 16 residues. CDR1 is SGHNT, CDR2 YENEEA, per germline. Trimming removed 1 base at V and 7 bases at J, with 16 bases between. CDR3 nucleotides: TGTGCCAGCAGCTTAGTACCAGGAAGTGAGGACGGGGAGCTGTTTTTT. Amino acid sequence: CASSLVPGSEDGELFF.

This rearrangement joins TRBV4-1 to TRBJ1-4, with D maybe TRBD1 (5 bases). The V gene lost 1 base and the J gene lost 6 bases, with 15 bases spanning the gap. The CDR3 has 16 residues. Germline values: CDR1 MGHRA, CDR2 YSYEKL. In DNA, the CDR3 is TGCGCCAGCAGCCAAGTCGAGGGGCCCCGCTATGAAAAACTGTTTTTT. Translated, it gives CASSQVEGPRYEKLFF.

The V call is TRBV27, the J call TRBJ1-1, with D possibly TRBD1 on 5 matching bases. The length of the CDR3 is 15 residues. Germline CDR1 reads MNHEY; CDR2 reads SMNVEV (reference sequence). V lost 7 bases, J lost 2 bases, and 17 bases lay in between. The CDR3 bases are TGTGCCAGCAATCCTTCGGGGCAACCTAACACTGAAGCTTTCTTT. Its translation: CASNPSGQPNTEAFF.

Only one count was recorded for this clone. The chain couples TRBV5-1 to TRBJ2-1; 7 nucleotides align to TRBD2. V trimming: 0 bases; J trimming: 7 bases; junction bases outside the gene matches: 10. Germline CDR1 and CDR2: SGHRS and YFSETQ. This CDR3 has 16 residues. CDR3 sequence (DNA): TGCGCCAGCAGCTTGGCCGTGGCGGGAGAGATAAATGAGCAGTTCTTC. This translates into CASSLAVAGEINEQFF.